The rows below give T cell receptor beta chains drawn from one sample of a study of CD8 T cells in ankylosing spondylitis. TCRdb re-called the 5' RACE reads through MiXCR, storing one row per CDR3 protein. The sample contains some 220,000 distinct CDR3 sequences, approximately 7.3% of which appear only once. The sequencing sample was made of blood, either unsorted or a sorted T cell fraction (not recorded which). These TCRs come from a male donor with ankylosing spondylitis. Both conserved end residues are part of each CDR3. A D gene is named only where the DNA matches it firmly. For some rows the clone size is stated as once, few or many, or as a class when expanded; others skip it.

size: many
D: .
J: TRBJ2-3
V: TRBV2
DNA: TGTGCCAGCAGTGAAGGACGGCTAGATACGCAGTATTTT
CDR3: CASSEGRLDTQYF

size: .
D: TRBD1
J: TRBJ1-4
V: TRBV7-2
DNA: TGTGCCAGCAGCTTGGGGACAGGGGTTGAGGAACTGTTTTTT
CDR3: CASSLGTGVEELFF

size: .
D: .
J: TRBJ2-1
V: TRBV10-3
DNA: TGTGCCATCAGTGAGACGGAAGAGCAGTTCTTC
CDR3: CAISETEEQFF

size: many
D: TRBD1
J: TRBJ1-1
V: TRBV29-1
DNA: TGCAGCGTTGAAGGAGACAGGGGGAACACTGAAGCTTTCTTT
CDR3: CSVEGDRGNTEAFF

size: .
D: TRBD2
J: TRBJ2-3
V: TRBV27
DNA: TGTGCCAGCAGTCCGGGACTAGCAAAAGATACGCAGTATTTT
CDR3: CASSPGLAKDTQYF

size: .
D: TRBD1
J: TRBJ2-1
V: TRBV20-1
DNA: TGCCGTGCTTCCCAGGGGACAGGGAGATACAATGACCAGTTCTTC
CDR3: CRASQGTGRYNDQFF

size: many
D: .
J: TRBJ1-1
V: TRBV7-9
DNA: TGTGCCAGCAGCTTATATCGGGGTGGAGCTTTCTTT
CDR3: CASSLYRGGAFF

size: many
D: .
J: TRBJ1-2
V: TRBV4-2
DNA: TGTGCCAGCAGCCAAGTTGTCGGAAGACTAGCTAACTATGGCTACACCTTC
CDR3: CASSQVVGRLANYGYTF

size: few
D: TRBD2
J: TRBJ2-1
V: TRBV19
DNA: TGTGCCAGTAGCCCCCCTAGCGGGAGGCCCTACAATGAGCAGTTCTTC
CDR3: CASSPPSGRPYNEQFF

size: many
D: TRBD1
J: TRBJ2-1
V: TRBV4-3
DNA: TGCGCCAGCAGGCTCGGGACAGGGGTTGACAATGAGCAGTTCTTC
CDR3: CASRLGTGVDNEQFF

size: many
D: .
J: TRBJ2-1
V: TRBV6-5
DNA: TGTGCCAGCAGTTACTCGACCGGGACTCCGCAGTTCTTC
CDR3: CASSYSTGTPQFF

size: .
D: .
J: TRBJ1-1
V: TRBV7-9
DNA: TGTGCCAGCAGCTCCATTCCGGGACGCACTGAAGCTTTCTTT
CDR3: CASSSIPGRTEAFF

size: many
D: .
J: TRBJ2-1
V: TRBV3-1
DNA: TGTGCCAGCAGCCAAGATGAAGTACCCCCAGAGCAGTTCTTC
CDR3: CASSQDEVPPEQFF

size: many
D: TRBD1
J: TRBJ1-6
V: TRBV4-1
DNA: TGCGCCAGCAGCCAACATCCGAAGACAGGGAATTCACCCCTCCACTTT
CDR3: CASSQHPKTGNSPLHF

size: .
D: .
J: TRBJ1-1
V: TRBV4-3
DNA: TGCGCCAGCAGCCCAGTGACTTCTGGCACTGAAGCTTTCTTT
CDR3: CASSPVTSGTEAFF

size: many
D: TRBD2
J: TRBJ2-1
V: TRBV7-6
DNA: TGTGCCAGCAGCTTAAAAAGCCCCGGGACTAGCGGGAGGGATGAGCAGTTCTTC
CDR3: CASSLKSPGTSGRDEQFF

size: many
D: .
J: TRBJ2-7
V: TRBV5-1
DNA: TGCGCCAGCAGCCCCCCAGGGTCCCTACTTTCCTACGAGCAGTACTTC
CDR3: CASSPPGSLLSYEQYF

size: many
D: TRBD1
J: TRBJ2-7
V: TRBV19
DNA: TGTGCCAGTAGACCACAGGGGGCGGAGTACGAGCAGTACTTC
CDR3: CASRPQGAEYEQYF

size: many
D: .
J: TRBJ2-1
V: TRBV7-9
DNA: TGTGCCAGCAGCTTGGGGGAGAATGAGCAGTTCTTC
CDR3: CASSLGENEQFF

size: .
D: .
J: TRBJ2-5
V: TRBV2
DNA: TGTGCCAGCAGGCAGGGGTATTTGGAGACCCAGTACTTC
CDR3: CASRQGYLETQYF

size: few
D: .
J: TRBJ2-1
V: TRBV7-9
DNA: TGTGCCAGCAGCTTGTCCGTAGGGGTTTCCTATTTCGATGAGCAGTTCTTC
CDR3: CASSLSVGVSYFDEQFF

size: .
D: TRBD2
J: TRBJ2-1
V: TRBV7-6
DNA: TGTGCCAGCAGCGGGACTAGCGGGAGGGCCTACAATGAGCAGTTCTTC
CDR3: CASSGTSGRAYNEQFF

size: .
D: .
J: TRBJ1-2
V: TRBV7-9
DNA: TGTGCCAGCAGCTTGACGGATTATTATGGCTACACCTTC
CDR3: CASSLTDYYGYTF

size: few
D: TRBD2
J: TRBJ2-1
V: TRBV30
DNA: TGTGCCTGGAGGCGGGGGGCTTATAGGAGCTCCTACAATGAGCAGTTCTTC
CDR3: CAWRRGAYRSSYNEQFF

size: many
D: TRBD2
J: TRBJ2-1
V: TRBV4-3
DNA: TGCGCCAGCAGCCACCCCCCGGGGGGGGCCTTCAATGAGCAGTTCTTC
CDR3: CASSHPPGGAFNEQFF

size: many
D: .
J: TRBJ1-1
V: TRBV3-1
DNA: TGTGCCAGCAGCCAAGTGGGACGGGTCTTCTCTGAAGCTTTCTTT
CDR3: CASSQVGRVFSEAFF

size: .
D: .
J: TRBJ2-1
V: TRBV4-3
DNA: TGCGCCAGCAGCCAAGTGGCCACCTCCCTTTACAATGAGCAGTTCTTC
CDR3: CASSQVATSLYNEQFF

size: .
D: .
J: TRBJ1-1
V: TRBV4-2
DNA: TGTGCCAGCAGCGAGGGTCCTGCGAACACTGAAGCTTTCTTT
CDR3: CASSEGPANTEAFF

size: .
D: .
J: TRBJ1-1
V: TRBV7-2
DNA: TGTGCCAGCAGCTTCTCCTTGGGCGGCACTGAAGCTTTCTTT
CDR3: CASSFSLGGTEAFF

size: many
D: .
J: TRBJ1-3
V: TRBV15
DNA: TGTGCCACCAGCGCAACACAGGCTAGGGATTCTGGAAACACCATATATTTT
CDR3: CATSATQARDSGNTIYF

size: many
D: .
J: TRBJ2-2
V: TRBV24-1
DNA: TGTGCCACCAGTGATGAGGGACGGGGATTCGCCGGGGAGCTGTTTTTT
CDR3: CATSDEGRGFAGELFF

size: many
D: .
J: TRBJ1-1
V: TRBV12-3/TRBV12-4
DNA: TGTGCCACCATGGGGGGGAACACTGAAGCTTTCTTT
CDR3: CATMGGNTEAFF

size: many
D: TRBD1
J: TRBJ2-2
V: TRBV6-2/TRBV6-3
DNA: TGTGCCAGCACCCACCCCGGACAGGGCTACACCGGGGAGCTGTTTTTT
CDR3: CASTHPGQGYTGELFF

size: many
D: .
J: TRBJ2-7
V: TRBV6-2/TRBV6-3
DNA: TGTGCCAGCAGTTACTGGCAGGGATACTACGAGCAGTACTTC
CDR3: CASSYWQGYYEQYF

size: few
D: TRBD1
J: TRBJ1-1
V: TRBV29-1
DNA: TGCAGCGTTGAAGATCAAGTGACAGGGGGCACTGAAGCTTTCTTT
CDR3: CSVEDQVTGGTEAFF

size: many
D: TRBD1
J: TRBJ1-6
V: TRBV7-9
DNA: TGTGCCAGCAGCCCCCGGACAGGGAATTCACCCCTCCACTTT
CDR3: CASSPRTGNSPLHF

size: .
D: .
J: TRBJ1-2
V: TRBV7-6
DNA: TGTGCCAGCAGCTTAGCAGGGGATGGCTACACCTTC
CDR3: CASSLAGDGYTF